A single sample is the source of the 29 T cell receptor beta chains below, sequenced in a study of cytomegalovirus exposure and HLA in healthy donors. PCR used 60 Vbeta primers and 13 Jbeta primers. Some clones are missing from TCRdb's copy, which holds only in-frame ones; the method was immunoSEQ multiplex PCR. The sample consists of about 83,000 clones, roughly 79% of them appearing once. Sequenced material: PBMCs. These receptors originate from a woman younger than 45 in good health and CMV-seronegative.

J is TRBJ1-2 and V is TRBV7-2, with 9 positions matching TRBD1. Germline V gives CDR1 SGHTA, CDR2 FQGNSA. V lost 1 base, J lost 9 bases, and 3 bases stayed unmatched. The CDR3 is made up of 13 amino acids. The CDR3 loop is CASSLEGQGSYTF. The CDR3 bases are TGTGCCAGCAGCTTAGAGGGACAGGGAAGCTACACCTTC.

This chain joins TRBV2 and TRBJ2-5; 10 bases line up with TRBD2. The CDR3 has 14 amino acids. The germline V gene encodes CDR1 SNHLY and CDR2 FYNNEI. The V gene end was trimmed by 8 bases and the J gene end by 5 bases; junction bases not matched to a gene: 8. In DNA form, the CDR3 reads TGTGCCAGCCTTAGGCTAGCGGGAGACGAGACCCAGTACTTC. It specifies CASLRLAGDETQYF.

The CDR3 is CATSRTSGRFNEQYF. CDR3 nucleotide sequence: TGTGCCACCAGCAGGACTAGCGGGAGGTTCAACGAGCAGTACTTC. The chain couples TRBV15 to TRBJ2-7, with TRBD2 matching over 13 bases. The length of the CDR3 is 15 residues. Germline V lookup: CDR1 LNHNV, CDR2 YYDKDF (reference sequence). V was clipped by 3 bases and J by 5 bases; unmatched bases: 4.

The V gene is TRBV28, the J gene TRBJ1-2; 8 bases align to TRBD1. The length of the CDR3 is 14 residues. Germline CDR1 and CDR2: MDHEN and SYDVKM. The J segment lost 6 bases and the V segment lost 2 bases, leaving 5 bases of the junction unmatched. The CDR3 here is CASSLSRGPNGYTF. CDR3 in DNA: TGTGCCAGCAGTTTAAGCAGGGGGCCCAATGGCTACACCTTC.

J is TRBJ1-2 and V is TRBV4-2; TRBD1 matches 9 bases. The CDR3 totals 18 residues. The J segment lost 7 bases and the V segment lost 1 base, leaving 16 bases of the junction unmatched. Germline-derived CDR1 and CDR2 are LGHNA and YNFKEQ. CDR3 amino acids: CASSQVVRDRVLGVGYTF. The CDR3 region has the DNA TGTGCCAGCAGCCAAGTGGTCCGGGACAGGGTGCTCGGAGTTGGCTACACCTTC.

This chain joins TRBV7-2 and TRBJ2-5; D possibly corresponds to TRBD2 (6 bases). The V end lost 3 bases, the J end lost 5 bases, and 19 bases lay between the germline ends. The CDR3 extends over 16 amino acids. Germline CDR1 SGHTA, CDR2 FQGNSA. CDR3 amino acids: CASSFLGRGTRETQYF. In DNA, the CDR3 is TGTGCCAGCAGCTTCCTCGGGCGGGGTACAAGGGAGACCCAGTACTTC.

This chain uses TRBV19 with TRBJ1-1; no reliable D call. V was pared by 1 base and J by 11 bases, with 14 bases between. The CDR3 runs 13 residues. Looked up from germline, CDR1 is LNHDA and CDR2 is SQIVND (reference sequence). The CDR3 spells CASSIGGGGGAFF. The CDR3 DNA is TGTGCCAGTAGTATAGGGGGAGGTGGAGGTGCTTTCTTT.

This clone has more than one count but fewer than ten. V gene TRBV7-6 combines with J gene TRBJ2-2; 10 bases map to TRBD2. Germline loops: CDR1 SGHVS, CDR2 FNYEAQ. The CDR3 extends over 17 amino acids. Trimming cost V 5 bases and J 3 bases; bases outside gene matches: 9. The CDR3 DNA sequence: TGTGCCAGCAGCCCCGGCACACTAGCGGGGTACACCGGGGAGCTGTTTTTT. The encoded protein is CASSPGTLAGYTGELFF.

V usage is TRBV2 and J usage is TRBJ1-5, with D hard to call. The CDR3 sequence is 15 residues long. Trimming cost V 1 base and J 9 bases, with 16 bases left between them. The germline V gene has CDR1 SNHLY and CDR2 FYNNEI. CDR3 coding DNA: TGTGCCAGCAGTGAAGGGGGAGGTCCGGTGGGGCCCCAGCATTTT. This codes for CASSEGGGPVGPQHF.

In DNA, the CDR3 is TGCGCCAGCGACTCGACTAGCGGGAGCAGTGAGCAGTTCTTC. Protein product: CASDSTSGSSEQFF. The chain couples TRBV5-1 to TRBJ2-1; the match to TRBD2 covers 12 bases. Trimming took 7 bases from V and 9 from J; bases not matched to a gene: 8. Germline CDR1 is SGHRS and CDR2 is YFSETQ. The CDR3 spans 14 residues.

The chain couples TRBV7-6 to TRBJ2-3, with 7 bases fitting TRBD2. The V gene's germline CDR1 is SGHVS and CDR2 FNYEAQ. CDR3 length: 17 residues. Unmatched junction bases numbered 8, after V lost 0 bases and J lost 2 bases. In DNA, the CDR3 is TGTGCCAGCAGCTTAGCTGGGGCTAGCGGATACACAGATACGCAGTATTTT. Its translation: CASSLAGASGYTDTQYF.

In regard to this clone: Germline is not matched at one junction end, which may reflect a read error. This rearrangement joins TRBV7-9 to TRBJ1-1; D might be TRBD1 (5 bases). The CDR3 is 15 amino acids. Germline values: CDR1 SEHNR, CDR2 FQNEAQ (reference sequence). The CDR3 DNA sequence: TGTTCCAGCAGCTTAGATCGGGGGTACGGCACTGAAGCTTTCTTT. Translation gives CSSSLDRGYGTEAFF. Combining the CDR3 with reference TRBV7-9 and TRBJ1-1 gives the whole variable domain DTGVSQNPRHKITKRGQNVTFRCDPISEHNRLYWYRQTLGQGPEFLTYFQNEAQLEKSRLLSDRFSAERPKGSFSTLEIQRTEQGDSAMYLCSSSLDRGYGTEAFFGQGTRLTVV.

The chain uses TRBV7-9 and TRBJ1-2; D is unclear. V was clipped by 4 bases and J by 8 bases, with 11 bases between them. Germline V CDR1 and CDR2: SEHNR, FQNEAQ (reference sequence). The CDR3 sequence is 12 residues long. Written as DNA, the CDR3 is TGTGCCAGCAGCTCGAGGGTTGCCGGCTACACCTTC. This codes for CASSSRVAGYTF.

This chain uses TRBV28 with TRBJ2-6, with D perhaps matching TRBD1 (6 bases). V lost 4 bases to trimming and J lost 0 bases, with 22 bases between them. Germline V gene lookup returns CDR1 MDHEN and CDR2 SYDVKM. The CDR3 has 20 residues. CDR3 sequence reads: CASSSLPKQGSSSGANVLTF. Written as DNA, the CDR3 is TGTGCCAGCAGTTCCCTCCCCAAACAGGGCTCGAGCTCTGGGGCCAACGTCCTGACTTTC.

This chain uses TRBV27 with TRBJ2-3; 9 nucleotides align to TRBD1. This CDR3 has 16 amino acids. Looked up from germline, CDR1 is MNHEY and CDR2 is SMNVEV (reference sequence). V trimming: 5 bases; J trimming: 6 bases; junction bases outside the gene matches: 12. The CDR3 DNA reads TGTGCCAGCAGTCCCCGCCCAGGACAGGGGACCGATACGCAGTATTTT. Amino acids: CASSPRPGQGTDTQYF.

The J gene is TRBJ1-2, the V gene TRBV18; D unclear. V dropped 4 bases and J dropped 3 bases, with 12 bases sitting between them. This CDR3 has 14 residues. Germline V lookup: CDR1 KGHSH, CDR2 LQKENI. CDR3 sequence: CASSRVARDYGYTF. The CDR3 nucleotides are TGTGCCAGCTCACGCGTAGCCCGCGACTATGGCTACACCTTC. The complete variable domain, with remaining parts taken from reference TRBV18 and TRBJ1-2, reads NAGVMQNPRHLVRRRGQEARLRCSPMKGHSHVYWYRQLPEEGLKFMVYLQKENIIDESGMPKERFSAEFPKEGPSILRIQQVVRGDSAAYFCASSRVARDYGYTFGSGTRLTVV.

This clone was observed a handful of times. V gene TRBV7-9 combines with J gene TRBJ2-5, with a tentative D call TRBD1 (6 bases). V gave up 1 base and J gave up 1 base, with 7 bases separating them. The germline V gene encodes CDR1 SEHNR and CDR2 FQNEAQ (reference sequence). This CDR3 region has 14 residues. CDR3 protein: CASSLDRAQETQYF. The CDR3 DNA is TGTGCCAGCAGCTTAGACAGGGCCCAAGAGACCCAGTACTTC.

This sequence joins TRBV6-5 and TRBJ2-3; TRBD1 aligns across 7 bases. Germline assignment: CDR1 MNHEY and CDR2 SVGAGI. The CDR3 is made up of 13 amino acids. J lost 3 bases, V lost 6 bases, and 3 bases had no gene match. The CDR3 region is CASRRQGTDTQYF. In DNA, the CDR3 is TGTGCCAGCAGACGACAGGGTACAGATACGCAGTATTTT.

V usage is TRBV2 and J usage is TRBJ2-5, with TRBD2 matching over 9 bases. The germline V gene has CDR1 SNHLY and CDR2 FYNNEI. The CDR3 is 16 amino acids. Trimming cost V 6 bases and J 2 bases; bases outside gene matches: 10. The CDR3 sequence is CASRGFSGSRQETQYF. Here the CDR3 DNA reads TGTGCCAGCAGGGGGTTTAGCGGGAGCCGGCAAGAGACCCAGTACTTC. Filled out from reference TRBV2 and TRBJ2-5, the complete variable domain reads EPEVTQTPSHQVTQMGQEVILRCVPISNHLYFYWYRQILGQKVEFLVSFYNNEISEKSEIFDDQFSVERPDGSNFTLKIRSTKLEDSAMYFCASRGFSGSRQETQYFGPGTRLLVL.

V gene TRBV19 combines with J gene TRBJ1-2; D is unclear. This CDR3 is 12 amino acids long. Germline CDR1 reads LNHDA; CDR2 reads SQIVND (reference sequence). The V end was cut by 3 bases, the J end by 6 bases, with 8 bases between. Written as DNA, the CDR3 is TGTGCCAGTAGTATCAAAGCCCATGGCTACACCTTC. Its protein is CASSIKAHGYTF.

V gene TRBV19 combines with J gene TRBJ2-2; 9 bases line up with TRBD1. Trimming cost V 1 base and J 6 bases; bases outside gene matches: 3. Looked up from germline, CDR1 is LNHDA and CDR2 is SQIVND (reference sequence). This CDR3 region has 15 residues. As DNA, the CDR3 is TGTGCCAGTAGTATAGGGAGACAGGGGGCCGGGGAGCTGTTTTTT. Translation: CASSIGRQGAGELFF. Supplemented by reference TRBV19 and TRBJ2-2, the full variable domain reads DGGITQSPKYLFRKEGQNVTLSCEQNLNHDAMYWYRQDPGQGLRLIYYSQIVNDFQKGDIAEGYSVSREKKESFPLTVTSAQKNPTAFYLCASSIGRQGAGELFFGEGSRLTVL.

The genes are TRBV5-5 and TRBJ2-3; the match to TRBD2 covers 9 bases. In germline, CDR1 is SGHKS, CDR2 YYEKEE (reference sequence). The CDR3 runs 15 residues. J gave up 6 bases and V 1 base, and 6 bases lay outside the gene matches. For the CDR3, the DNA is TGTGCCAGCAGCTTGCGAGGGACTAGCCCGGATACGCAGTATTTT. Encoded protein: CASSLRGTSPDTQYF. Supplemented by reference TRBV5-5 and TRBJ2-3, the full variable domain reads DAGVTQSPTHLIKTRGQQVTLRCSPISGHKSVSWYQQVLGQGPQFIFQYYEKEERGRGNFPDRFSARQFPNYSSELNVNALLLGDSALYLCASSLRGTSPDTQYFGPGTRLTVL.

The gene calls are TRBV11-2 and TRBJ2-7, with TRBD2 as a possible D gene (6 bases). V was shortened by 4 bases and J by 6 bases, with 10 bases between the two germline ends. The length of the CDR3 is 12 residues. Per germline, CDR1 SGHAT and CDR2 FQNNGV. CDR3 loop: CASSSTGVEQYF. CDR3 in DNA: TGTGCCAGCAGCTCGACGGGAGTCGAGCAGTACTTC.

The chain carries TRBV28 and TRBJ2-1; tentatively, D is TRBD2 (6 bases). V was shortened by 4 bases and J by 5 bases, with 12 bases between the two germline ends. The V gene's germline CDR1 is MDHEN and CDR2 SYDVKM. The CDR3 has 14 residues. The CDR3 loop is CASSYGGQDNEQFF. The CDR3 region has the DNA TGTGCCAGCAGTTACGGGGGTCAGGACAATGAGCAGTTCTTC.

The chain recombines TRBV5-1 with TRBJ2-7; a possible D gene is TRBD2 (5 bases). Trimming stripped 1 base from V and 0 bases from J, with 11 bases between. The CDR3 is made up of 15 amino acids. Germline CDR1 reads SGHRS; CDR2 reads YFSETQ. CDR3 region: CASSLLLGDSYEQYF. Here the CDR3 DNA reads TGCGCCAGCAGCTTGCTACTCGGGGACTCCTACGAGCAGTACTTC.

The chain recombines TRBV7-9 with TRBJ2-5; the match to TRBD2 covers 7 bases. The DNA end is more similar to TRBJ2-7, so the J call may be wrong. This CDR3 is built from 16 residues. CDR1 is SEHNR, CDR2 FQNEAQ, per germline (reference sequence). The CDR3 loop reads CASSPYGGGTSYEQYF. DNA for the CDR3: TGTGCCAGCAGCCCTTATGGGGGAGGGACCTCCTACGAGCAGTACTTC.

This clone was seen more than once but under ten times. This sequence joins TRBV7-6 and TRBJ2-3; tentatively, D is TRBD2 (6 bases). The CDR3 is made up of 17 amino acids. Between the trimmed V and J ends, which lost 3 bases and 3 bases, there was a span of 19 bases. CDR1 and CDR2 (germline): SGHVS, FNYEAQ. The CDR3 here is CASSFSLALPKTDTQYF. For the CDR3, the DNA is TGTGCCAGCAGCTTTTCCCTAGCGCTCCCCAAAACAGATACGCAGTATTTT.

V usage is TRBV10-3 and J usage is TRBJ1-1; D uncertain. CDR3 length: 14 residues. Trimming took 5 bases from V and 0 from J, leaving 10 bases between them. The germline V gene has CDR1 ENHRY and CDR2 SYGVKD. CDR3 DNA: TGTGCCATCAGTCCGGGAGCCGTGAACACTGAAGCTTTCTTT. This encodes CAISPGAVNTEAFF.

This chain uses TRBV4-1 with TRBJ2-2; possible D gene TRBD2, 6 bases. The germline V and J ends were trimmed by 5 bases and 4 bases, with 20 bases remaining between them. The CDR3 runs to 17 residues. Germline loops: CDR1 MGHRA, CDR2 YSYEKL. The DNA of the CDR3 is TGCGCCAGCAGCTCAACCCCCTTCGGGAGTAGCACCGGGGAGCTGTTTTTT. It yields the protein CASSSTPFGSSTGELFF.